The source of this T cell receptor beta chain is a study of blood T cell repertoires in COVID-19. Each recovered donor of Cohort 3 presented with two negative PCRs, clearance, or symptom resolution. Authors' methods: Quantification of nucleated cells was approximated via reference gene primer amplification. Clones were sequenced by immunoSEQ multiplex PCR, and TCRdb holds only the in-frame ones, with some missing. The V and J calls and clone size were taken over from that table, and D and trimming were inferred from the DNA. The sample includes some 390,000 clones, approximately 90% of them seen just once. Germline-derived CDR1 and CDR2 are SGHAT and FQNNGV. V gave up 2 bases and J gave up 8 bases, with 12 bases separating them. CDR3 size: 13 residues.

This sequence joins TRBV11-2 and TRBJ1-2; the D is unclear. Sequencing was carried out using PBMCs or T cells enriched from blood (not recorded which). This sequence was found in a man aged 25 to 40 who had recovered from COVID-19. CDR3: CASSLSAVEGYTF. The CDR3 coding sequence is TGTGCCAGCAGCTTATCCGCGGTTGAGGGCTACACCTTC.